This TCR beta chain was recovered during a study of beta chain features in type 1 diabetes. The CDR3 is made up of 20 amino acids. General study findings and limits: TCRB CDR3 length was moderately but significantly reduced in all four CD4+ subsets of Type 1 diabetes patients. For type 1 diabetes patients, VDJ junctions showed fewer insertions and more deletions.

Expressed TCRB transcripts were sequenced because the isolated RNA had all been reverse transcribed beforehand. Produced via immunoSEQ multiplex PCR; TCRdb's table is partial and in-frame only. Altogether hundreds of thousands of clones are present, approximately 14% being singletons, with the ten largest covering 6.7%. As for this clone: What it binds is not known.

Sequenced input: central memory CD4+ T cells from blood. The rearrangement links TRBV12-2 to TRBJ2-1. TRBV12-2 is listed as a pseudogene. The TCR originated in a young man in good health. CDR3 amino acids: CASRPGNETGRPSSYNEQFF. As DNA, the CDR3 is TGTGCAAGTCGCCCCGGGAACGAGACGGGACGACCTTCCTCATACAATGAGCAGTTCTTC.